The clone carrying this T cell receptor beta chain was counted at least ten times. The sample is drawn from a study of early T cells in non-severe SARS-CoV-2 infection. TCRdb analysed the 5' RACE reads with MiXCR anew, one entry per CDR3 protein. This sample has 46,000 or so distinct CDR3 sequences; 7% to 8% occur once, and the top ten carry around 7.9%. The CDR3 extends over 14 amino acids. Germline trimming cut 6 bases from V and 7 bases from J; bases unmatched to any gene: 6. CDR1 and CDR2 from the germline V gene are WNHNN and SYGVQD (reference sequence). The sequence derives from an adult who was a healthcare worker with PCR-confirmed SARS-CoV-2 infection or an uninfected control (not recorded which). The sequencing sample was made of whole blood. The V and J genes are TRBV10-1 and TRBJ2-2; 9 bases line up with TRBD1. CDR3 nucleotides: TGCGCCAGCAGACAGGGGGCATCTAGCGGGGAGCTGTTTTTT. This encodes CASRQGASSGELFF.